Listed here are 9 T cell receptor beta chains from one sample, sequenced in a study of graft-versus-host responses after intestinal transplantation. Using immunoSEQ multiplex PCR, the repertoire was profiled, and TCRdb retains in-frame clones only, with some absent. In the table there are under 25,000 clones, roughly four fifths of which are singletons. These receptors have no identified antigens. Here the sequenced sample was unstimulated CD8+ T cells sorted from spleen or lymph node cells, taken before transplant. Receptors were obtained from a human donor who was the organ donor for an intestinal transplant.

The V gene is TRBV7-2, the J gene TRBJ2-2, with 10 bases lining up with TRBD1. The V gene end was trimmed by 3 bases and the J gene end by 6 bases; junction bases not matched to a gene: 7. The CDR3 sequence is 16 residues long. Germline lookup yields CDR1 SGHTA and CDR2 FQGNSA. The chain's CDR3 is CASSFMTGGFAGELFF. CDR3 in DNA: TGTGCCAGCAGCTTTATGACAGGGGGCTTTGCCGGGGAGCTGTTTTTT.

This clone was counted once. V gene TRBV7-7 combines with J gene TRBJ2-2; 14 bases match TRBD2. J was trimmed by 0 bases and V by 1 base; bases with no gene match: 1. Germline assignment: CDR1 SSHAT and CDR2 FNYEAQ (reference sequence). The CDR3 consists of 18 residues. CDR3 DNA: TGTGCCAGCAGCTTAGGACTAGCGGGAGGGCCGAACACCGGGGAGCTGTTTTTT. Its protein is CASSLGLAGGPNTGELFF.

A remark on this clone: In the same sample, other DNA sequences code for this CDR3. V usage is TRBV7-9 and J usage is TRBJ1-5; D is unresolved. The CDR3 runs to 14 residues. Deletions cut 1 base from V and 4 bases from J, with 8 bases between. CDR1 and CDR2 from the germline V gene are SEHNR and FQNEAQ (reference sequence). The CDR3 region has the DNA TGTGCCAGCAGCTTAGGGGGTTGGAATCAGCCCCAGCATTTT. This gives the protein CASSLGGWNQPQHF.

The V call is TRBV18, the J call TRBJ1-2; TRBD1 matches at 10 bases. The CDR3 consists of 15 residues. CDR1 and CDR2 from the germline V gene are KGHSH and LQKENI. The junction had 5 bases not matched to a gene; V was cut back by 3 bases and J by 4 bases. CDR3 sequence reads: CASSPGTGVVYGYTF. The CDR3 DNA follows: TGTGCCAGCTCACCCGGGACAGGGGTAGTCTATGGCTACACCTTC.

This clone was seen only once. This chain uses TRBV12-5 with TRBJ2-1; TRBD2 matches 11 bases. Germline-derived CDR1 and CDR2 are LGHNT and FRNRAP. Trimming at V came to 2 bases and at J to 4 bases, leaving 4 bases not matched to a gene. The CDR3 is made up of 16 amino acids. CDR3 in amino acids: CASGLRASGGYNEQFF. CDR3 coding DNA: TGTGCTAGTGGTTTGAGGGCTAGCGGGGGGTACAATGAGCAGTTCTTC. Drawing the rest from reference TRBV12-5 and TRBJ2-1, the complete variable domain is DARVTQTPRHKVTEMGQEVTMRCQPILGHNTVFWYRQTMMQGLELLAYFRNRAPLDDSGMPKDRFSAEMPDATLATLKIQPSEPRDSAVYFCASGLRASGGYNEQFFGPGTRLTVL.

This sequence joins TRBV4-3 and TRBJ2-1; D gene ambiguous. This CDR3 has 14 residues. Germline V gives CDR1 LGHNA, CDR2 YSLEER. V was pared by 1 base and J by 6 bases, with 10 bases between. CDR3 bases: TGCGCCAGCAGCCAAGGTTCCTGGTCCAATGAGCAGTTCTTC. Protein: CASSQGSWSNEQFF.

The chain carries TRBV19 and TRBJ1-2; D call uncertain. V dropped 11 bases and J dropped 1 base, with 11 bases sitting between them. Germline CDR1 reads LNHDA; CDR2 reads SQIVND (reference sequence). This CDR3 comprises 12 residues. CDR3 sequence (DNA): TGTGCCTCGGACGGATTTAACTATGGCTACACCTTC. This translates into CASDGFNYGYTF. The variable domain in full, completed from reference TRBV19 and TRBJ1-2, reads DGGITQSPKYLFRKEGQNVTLSCEQNLNHDAMYWYRQDPGQGLRLIYYSQIVNDFQKGDIAEGYSVSREKKESFPLTVTSAQKNPTAFYLCASDGFNYGYTFGSGTRLTVV.

This clone has just a few counts. This chain links TRBV30 with TRBJ2-5; 16 bases match TRBD2. This CDR3 comprises 14 residues. Germline trimming cut 8 bases from V and 5 bases from J; bases unmatched to any gene: 5. In germline, CDR1 is GTSNPN, CDR2 SVGIG (reference sequence). In nucleotides, the CDR3 is TGTGCCGGGGGACTAGCGGGAGGGCGGGAGACCCAGTACTTC. Translated: CAGGLAGGRETQYF.

The chain employs TRBV5-4 and TRBJ2-2; D unresolved. Trimming left V 4 bases short and J 6 bases short, with 7 bases between. The CDR3 length is 12 residues. Germline V gene sequence: CDR1 SGHNT, CDR2 YYREEE (reference sequence). Written as DNA, the CDR3 is TGTGCCAGCAGCAGGACCGCCGGGGAGCTGTTTTTT. Its protein is CASSRTAGELFF. Looking up the rest from reference TRBV5-4 and TRBJ2-2 gives the full variable domain: ETGVTQSPTHLIKTRGQQVTLRCSSQSGHNTVSWYQQALGQGPQFIFQYYREEENGRGNFPPRFSGLQFPNYSSELNVNALELDDSALYLCASSRTAGELFFGEGSRLTVL.